This TCR beta chain comes out of a study of memory CD8 T cells in hepatitis C reinfection. The CDR3 consists of 11 residues. The V gene's germline CDR1 is MDHEN and CDR2 SYDVKM. V was pared by 6 bases and J by 6 bases, with 8 bases between. The sample's time point: late/post reinfection, 12 to 24 weeks after detection. Sorted cells were sequenced directly ex vivo without any in vitro expansion. Total naive CD8 T cells were sorted as viable CD3+ CD8+ CD45RO- cells from a couple of donors. The data were produced by immunoSEQ multiplex PCR, yet TCRdb's version contains in-frame clones alone and is incomplete. The table has around 4,400 clones, roughly 90% seen once.

The sample taken for sequencing was naive CD8+ T cells sorted from blood. The receptor comes from a man aged 50-59 years with hepatitis C virus infection. The rearrangement joins TRBV28 to TRBJ1-2; D gene ambiguous. CDR3 sequence (DNA): TGTGCCAGCAGCGCAAGCGATGGCTACACCTTC. Residues: CASSASDGYTF.